The entry below describes one T cell receptor (beta chain). The data were obtained in a study of blood T cell repertoires in COVID-19. Study information: Samples came from the United States, Italy and Spain, spanning acute and convalescent COVID-19. Sources were T cells, B-cell-depleted T cells, or PBMCs; the material itself was cDNA or gDNA.

Original methodology: It was from reference gene primer amplification that nucleated cell counts were estimated. Repertoires were generated with immunoSEQ multiplex PCR, while TCRdb's copy carries only in-frame clones and drops some. Clone size and the V and J calls come from that table; the DNA yielded D and trimming. The sample holds roughly 86,000 clones, around nine tenths seen once. Germline values: CDR1 LNHDA, CDR2 SQIVND (reference sequence). The CDR3 has 15 amino acids. V shed 3 bases, J shed 4 bases, and the junction held 4 bases outside the gene matches. Source material: peripheral blood. The clonotype was recovered from a man between 40 and 49 years old with acute or convalescent COVID-19. The chain recombines TRBV19 with TRBJ2-1, with 9 bases aligning to TRBD2. The chain's CDR3 is CASSIQAGGYNEQFF. The CDR3 DNA is TGTGCCAGTAGTATCCAAGCGGGGGGTTACAATGAGCAGTTCTTC. Full variable domain (rest looked up from reference TRBV19 and TRBJ2-1): DGGITQSPKYLFRKEGQNVTLSCEQNLNHDAMYWYRQDPGQGLRLIYYSQIVNDFQKGDIAEGYSVSREKKESFPLTVTSAQKNPTAFYLCASSIQAGGYNEQFFGPGTRLTVL.